This TCR beta chain was retrieved from a study of blood T cell repertoires in COVID-19. For the study at large: Samples taken during acute and convalescent COVID-19 were collected in the United States, Italy and Spain. PBMCs, B-cell-depleted T cells, or T cells provided the cDNA or gDNA that made up the material.

Original analysis: Nucleated cell number was recorded as an estimate derived from reference gene primer amplification. This table comes from immunoSEQ multiplex PCR, and its TCRdb copy is limited to in-frame clones, with some not included. The V and J calls and clone size were taken over from that table, and D and trimming were inferred from the DNA. The repertoire has some 190,000 clones, more than 70% of them found once; the top ten carry roughly 7.7%. The V end was cut by 11 bases, the J end by 8 bases, with 21 bases between. Germline CDR1 SNHLY, CDR2 FYNNEI. There are 13 residues in the CDR3. This sequence originates from a woman aged 55-69 years with acute or convalescent COVID-19. The rearrangement links TRBV2 to TRBJ1-2, with D possibly TRBD1 on 6 matching bases. Sequences were obtained from peripheral blood. DNA for the CDR3: TGTGCCGGCCGGGACACAACTCTTCAGGGCTACACCTTC. It yields the protein CAGRDTTLQGYTF.